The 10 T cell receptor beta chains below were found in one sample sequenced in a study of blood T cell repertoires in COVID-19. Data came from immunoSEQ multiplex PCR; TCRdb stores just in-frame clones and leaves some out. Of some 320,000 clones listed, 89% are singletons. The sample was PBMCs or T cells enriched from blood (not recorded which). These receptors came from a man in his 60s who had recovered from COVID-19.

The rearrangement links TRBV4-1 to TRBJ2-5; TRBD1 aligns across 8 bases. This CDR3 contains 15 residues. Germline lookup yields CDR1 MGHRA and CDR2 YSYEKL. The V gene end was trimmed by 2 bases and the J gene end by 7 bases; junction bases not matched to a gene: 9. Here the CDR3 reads CASSQRLDRVGTQYF. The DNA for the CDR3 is TGCGCCAGCAGCCAAAGATTGGACAGGGTAGGGACCCAGTACTTC.

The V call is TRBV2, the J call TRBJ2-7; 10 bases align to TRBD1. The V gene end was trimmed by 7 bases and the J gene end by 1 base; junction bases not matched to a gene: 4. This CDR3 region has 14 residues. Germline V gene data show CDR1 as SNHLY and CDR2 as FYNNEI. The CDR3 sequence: CASKDRGNSYEQYF. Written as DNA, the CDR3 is TGTGCCAGCAAGGACAGGGGGAATTCCTACGAGCAGTACTTC.

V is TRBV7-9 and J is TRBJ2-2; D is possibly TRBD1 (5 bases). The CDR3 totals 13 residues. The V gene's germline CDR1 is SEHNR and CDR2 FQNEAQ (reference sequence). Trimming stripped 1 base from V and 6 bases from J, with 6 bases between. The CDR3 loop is CASSLEGAGELFF. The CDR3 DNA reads TGTGCCAGCAGCTTAGAAGGGGCCGGGGAGCTGTTTTTT.

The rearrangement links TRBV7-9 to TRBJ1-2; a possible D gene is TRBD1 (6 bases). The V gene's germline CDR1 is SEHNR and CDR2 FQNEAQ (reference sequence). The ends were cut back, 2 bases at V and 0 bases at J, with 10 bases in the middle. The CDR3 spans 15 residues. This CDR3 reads CASSLSQGANYGYTF. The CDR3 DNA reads TGTGCCAGCAGCTTATCACAGGGAGCTAACTATGGCTACACCTTC.

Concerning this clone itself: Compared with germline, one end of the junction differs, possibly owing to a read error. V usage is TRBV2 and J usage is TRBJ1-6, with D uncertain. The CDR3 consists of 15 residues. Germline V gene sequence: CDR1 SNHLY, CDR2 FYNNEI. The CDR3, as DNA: TGTACCAGCAGTGCTTTAGTCGTGACTAGCTCACCCCTCCACTTT. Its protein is CTSSALVVTSSPLHF.

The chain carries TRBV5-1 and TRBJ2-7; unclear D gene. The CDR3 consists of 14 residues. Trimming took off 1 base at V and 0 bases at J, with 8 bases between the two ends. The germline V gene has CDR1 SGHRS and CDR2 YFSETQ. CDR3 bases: TGCGCCAGCAGCTTGACCGCCGGCTCCTACGAGCAGTACTTC. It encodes CASSLTAGSYEQYF.

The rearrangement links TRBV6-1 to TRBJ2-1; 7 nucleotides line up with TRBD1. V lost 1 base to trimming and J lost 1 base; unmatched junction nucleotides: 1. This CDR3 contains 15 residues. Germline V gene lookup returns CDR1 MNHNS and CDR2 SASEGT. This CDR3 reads CASSEGQGSYNEQFF. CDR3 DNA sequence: TGTGCCAGCAGTGAAGGACAGGGATCCTACAATGAGCAGTTCTTC.

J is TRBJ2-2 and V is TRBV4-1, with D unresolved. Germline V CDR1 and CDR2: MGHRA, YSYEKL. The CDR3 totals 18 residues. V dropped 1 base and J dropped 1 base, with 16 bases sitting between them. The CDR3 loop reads CASSQAPIPVGNTGELFF. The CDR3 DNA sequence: TGCGCCAGCAGCCAAGCCCCGATCCCGGTTGGGAACACCGGGGAGCTGTTTTTT.

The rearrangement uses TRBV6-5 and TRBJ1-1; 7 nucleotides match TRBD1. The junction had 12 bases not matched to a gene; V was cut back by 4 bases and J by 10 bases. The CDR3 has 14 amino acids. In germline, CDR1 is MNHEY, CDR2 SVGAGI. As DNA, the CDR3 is TGTGCCAGCAGTTCCTTGACAGGGTTGGGGCTAGCTTTCTTT. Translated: CASSSLTGLGLAFF.

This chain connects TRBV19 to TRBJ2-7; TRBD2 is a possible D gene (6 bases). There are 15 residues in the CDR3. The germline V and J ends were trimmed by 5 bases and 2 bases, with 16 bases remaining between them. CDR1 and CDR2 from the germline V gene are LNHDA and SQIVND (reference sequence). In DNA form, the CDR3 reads TGTGCCAGTAGTGAGCCGGGACTGAAAGCCTACGAGCAGTACTTC. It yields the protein CASSEPGLKAYEQYF.